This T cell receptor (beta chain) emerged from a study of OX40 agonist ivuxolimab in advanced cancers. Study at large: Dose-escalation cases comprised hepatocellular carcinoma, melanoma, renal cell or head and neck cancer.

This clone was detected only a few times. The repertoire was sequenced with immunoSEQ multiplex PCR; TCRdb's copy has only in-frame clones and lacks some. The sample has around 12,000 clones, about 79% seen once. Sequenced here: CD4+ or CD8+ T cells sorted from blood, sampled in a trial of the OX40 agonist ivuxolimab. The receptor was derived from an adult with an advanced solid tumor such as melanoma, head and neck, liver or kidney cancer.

The CDR3 spells CATTVAGGIDEQYF. For the CDR3, the DNA is TGTGCCACCACTGTAGCGGGAGGAATAGACGAGCAGTACTTC. The chain links TRBV10-3 to TRBJ2-7, with 10 bases lining up with TRBD2. Germline V lookup: CDR1 ENHRY, CDR2 SYGVKD. The CDR3 spans 14 residues. Trimming cost V 10 bases and J 5 bases; bases outside gene matches: 11.